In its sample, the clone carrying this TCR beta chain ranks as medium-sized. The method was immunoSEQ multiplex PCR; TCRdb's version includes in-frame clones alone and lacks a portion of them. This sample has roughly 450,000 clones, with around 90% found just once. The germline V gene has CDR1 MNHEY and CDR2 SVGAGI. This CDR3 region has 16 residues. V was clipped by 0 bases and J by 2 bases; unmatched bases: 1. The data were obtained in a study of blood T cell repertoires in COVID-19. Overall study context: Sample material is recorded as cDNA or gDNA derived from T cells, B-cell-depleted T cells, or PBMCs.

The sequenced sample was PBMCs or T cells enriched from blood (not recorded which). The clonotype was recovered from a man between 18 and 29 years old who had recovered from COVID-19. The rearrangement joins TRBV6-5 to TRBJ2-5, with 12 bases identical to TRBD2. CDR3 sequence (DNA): TGTGCCAGCAGTTACTCAGGGACTAGCGGGCAAGAGACCCAGTACTTC. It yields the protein CASSYSGTSGQETQYF.